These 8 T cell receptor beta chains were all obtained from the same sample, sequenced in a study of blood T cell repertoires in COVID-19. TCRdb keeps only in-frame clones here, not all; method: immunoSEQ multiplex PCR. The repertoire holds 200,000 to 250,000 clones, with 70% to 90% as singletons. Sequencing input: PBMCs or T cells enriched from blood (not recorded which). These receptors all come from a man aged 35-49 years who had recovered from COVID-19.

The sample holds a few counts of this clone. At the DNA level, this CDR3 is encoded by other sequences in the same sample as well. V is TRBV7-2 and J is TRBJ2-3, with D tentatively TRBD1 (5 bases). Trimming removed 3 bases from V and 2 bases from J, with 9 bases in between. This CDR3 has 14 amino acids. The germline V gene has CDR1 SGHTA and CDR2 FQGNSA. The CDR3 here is CASSLGLYTDTQYF. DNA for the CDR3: TGTGCCAGCAGCTTGGGGCTGTACACAGATACGCAGTATTTT.

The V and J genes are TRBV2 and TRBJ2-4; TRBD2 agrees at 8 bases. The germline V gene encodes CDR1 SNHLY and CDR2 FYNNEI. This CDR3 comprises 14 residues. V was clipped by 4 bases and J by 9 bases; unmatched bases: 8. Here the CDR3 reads CASSGRGGRRIQYF. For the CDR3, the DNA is TGTGCCAGCAGTGGACGGGGGGGGCGGCGCATTCAGTACTTC.

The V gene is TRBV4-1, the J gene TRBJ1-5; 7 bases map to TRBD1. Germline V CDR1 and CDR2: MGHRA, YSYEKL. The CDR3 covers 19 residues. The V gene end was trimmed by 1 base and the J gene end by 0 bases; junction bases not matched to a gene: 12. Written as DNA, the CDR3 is TGCGCCAGCAGCCAAGGTCCGGGACAGACTGTTGATAGCAATCAGCCCCAGCATTTT. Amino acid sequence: CASSQGPGQTVDSNQPQHF.

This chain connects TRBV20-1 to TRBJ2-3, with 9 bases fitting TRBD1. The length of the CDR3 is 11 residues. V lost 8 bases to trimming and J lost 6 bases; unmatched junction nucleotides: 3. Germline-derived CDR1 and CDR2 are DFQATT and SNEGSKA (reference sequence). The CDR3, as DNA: TGCAGTACTGGACAGGGGGATACGCAGTATTTT. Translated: CSTGQGDTQYF.

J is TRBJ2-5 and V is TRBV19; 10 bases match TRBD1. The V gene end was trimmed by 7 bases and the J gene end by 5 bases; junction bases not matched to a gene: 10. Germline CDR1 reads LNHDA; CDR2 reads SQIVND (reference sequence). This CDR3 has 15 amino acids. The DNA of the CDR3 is TGTGCCAGTACCCTCGGGACAGGGGTGGGGGAGACCCAGTACTTC. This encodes CASTLGTGVGETQYF.

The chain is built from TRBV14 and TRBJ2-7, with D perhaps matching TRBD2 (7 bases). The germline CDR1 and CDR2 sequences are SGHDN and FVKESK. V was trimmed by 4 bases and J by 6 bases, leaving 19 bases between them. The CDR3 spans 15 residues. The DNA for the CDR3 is TGTGCCAGCAGCCGGAGACTAGCAACGACAGGCGAGCAGTACTTC. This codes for CASSRRLATTGEQYF.

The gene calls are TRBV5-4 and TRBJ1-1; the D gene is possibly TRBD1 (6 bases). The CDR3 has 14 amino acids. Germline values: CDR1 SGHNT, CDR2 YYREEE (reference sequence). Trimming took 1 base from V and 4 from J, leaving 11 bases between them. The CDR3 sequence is CASSLRQGSTEAFF. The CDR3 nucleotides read TGTGCCAGCAGCTTGCGGCAGGGGAGCACTGAAGCTTTCTTT.

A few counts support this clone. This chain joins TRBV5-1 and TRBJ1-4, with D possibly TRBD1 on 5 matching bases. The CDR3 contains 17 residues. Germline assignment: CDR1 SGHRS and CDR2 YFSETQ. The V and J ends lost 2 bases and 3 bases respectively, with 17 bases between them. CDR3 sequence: CASSLLPRQSSNEKLFF. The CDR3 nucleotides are TGCGCCAGCAGCTTATTGCCCCGACAGAGTTCTAATGAAAAACTGTTTTTT.